This T cell receptor beta chain was recovered during a study of T cell responses to AZD1222 COVID-19 vaccine. Findings and limits, study-wide: Clonal diversity was possibly underestimated, and the donors were mostly white British, with more females.

Data came from immunoSEQ multiplex PCR; TCRdb stores just in-frame clones and leaves some out. The repertoire holds 98,000 or so clones, with around nine tenths as singletons. Regarding this clone: Antigen: not known. Other DNA sequences in this sample translate to the same CDR3.

Germline-derived CDR1 and CDR2 are SQVTM and ANQGSEA. Deletions cut 6 bases from V and 0 bases from J, with 6 bases between. The CDR3 contains 12 residues. This receptor was obtained from an adult in good health. The sample in question was peripheral blood, obtained on day 0 of AZD1222 vaccination. The rearrangement uses TRBV29-1 and TRBJ1-5; D unresolved. As DNA, the CDR3 is TGCAGCGTCGGGGATAGCAATCAGCCCCAGCATTTT. Protein product: CSVGDSNQPQHF. Complete variable domain (other parts from reference TRBV29-1 and TRBJ1-5): SAVISQKPSRDICQRGTSLTIQCQVDSQVTMMFWYRQQPGQSLTLIATANQGSEATYESGFVIDKFPISRPNLTFSTLTVSNMSPEDSSIYLCSVGDSNQPQHFGDGTRLSIL.